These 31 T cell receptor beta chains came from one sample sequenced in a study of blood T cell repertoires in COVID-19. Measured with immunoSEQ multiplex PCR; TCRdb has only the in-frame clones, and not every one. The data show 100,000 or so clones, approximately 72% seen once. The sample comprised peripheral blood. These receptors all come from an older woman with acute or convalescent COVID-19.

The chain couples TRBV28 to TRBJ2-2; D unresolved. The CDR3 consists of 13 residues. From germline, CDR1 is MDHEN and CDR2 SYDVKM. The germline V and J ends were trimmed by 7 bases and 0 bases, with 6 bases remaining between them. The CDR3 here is CASTPANTGELFF. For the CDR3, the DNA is TGTGCCAGCACCCCAGCGAACACCGGGGAGCTGTTTTTT.

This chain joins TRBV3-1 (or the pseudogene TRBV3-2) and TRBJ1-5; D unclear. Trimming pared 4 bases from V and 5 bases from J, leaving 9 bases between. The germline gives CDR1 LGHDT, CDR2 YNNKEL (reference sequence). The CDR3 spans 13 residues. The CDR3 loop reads CASSLSRYQPQHF. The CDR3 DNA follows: TGTGCCAGCAGCCTTTCGAGGTATCAGCCCCAGCATTTT.

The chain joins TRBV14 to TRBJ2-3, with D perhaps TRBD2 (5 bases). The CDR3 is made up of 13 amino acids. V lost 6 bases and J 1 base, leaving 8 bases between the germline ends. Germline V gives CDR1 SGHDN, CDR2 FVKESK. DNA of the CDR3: TGTGCCAGCAGACTAGTAGGCACAGATACGCAGTATTTT. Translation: CASRLVGTDTQYF.

The CDR3 bases are TGTGCCAGCAGCCCTCCGACAGGGGAAAAACTGTTTTTT. Protein: CASSPPTGEKLFF. V gene TRBV7-8 combines with J gene TRBJ1-4; TRBD1 matches 7 bases. V lost 5 bases and J lost 8; bases outside the gene matches: 5. The CDR3 loop spans 13 amino acids. The V gene's germline CDR1 is SGHVS and CDR2 FQNEAQ.

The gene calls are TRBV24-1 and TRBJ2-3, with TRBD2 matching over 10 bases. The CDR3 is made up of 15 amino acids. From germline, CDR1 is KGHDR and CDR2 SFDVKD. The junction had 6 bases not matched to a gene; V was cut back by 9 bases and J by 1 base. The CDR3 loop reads CATGGLAGGTDTQYF. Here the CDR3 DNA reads TGTGCCACCGGGGGCCTAGCGGGGGGCACAGATACGCAGTATTTT.

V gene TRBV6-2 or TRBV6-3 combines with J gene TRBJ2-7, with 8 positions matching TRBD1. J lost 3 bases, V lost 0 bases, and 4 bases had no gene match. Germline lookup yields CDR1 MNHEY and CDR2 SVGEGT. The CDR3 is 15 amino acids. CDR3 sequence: CASSYSKDRVYEQYF. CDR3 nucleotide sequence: TGTGCCAGCAGTTACTCGAAGGACAGGGTCTACGAGCAGTACTTC.

The CDR3 loop reads CASREWTGQEVYGYTF. CDR3 nucleotides: TGTGCCAGCAGGGAATGGACGGGACAGGAGGTCTATGGCTACACCTTC. V is TRBV6-1 and J is TRBJ1-2, with 8 bases aligning to TRBD1. This CDR3 has 16 residues. Trimming cost V 6 bases and J 4 bases; bases outside gene matches: 13. Per germline, CDR1 MNHNS and CDR2 SASEGT.

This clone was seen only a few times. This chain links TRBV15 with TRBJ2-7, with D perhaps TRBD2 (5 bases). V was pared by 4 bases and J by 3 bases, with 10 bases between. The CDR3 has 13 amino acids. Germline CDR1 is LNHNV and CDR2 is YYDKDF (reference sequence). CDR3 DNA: TGTGCCACCAGCATAGGGAGTAGCTACGAGCAGTACTTC. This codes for CATSIGSSYEQYF.

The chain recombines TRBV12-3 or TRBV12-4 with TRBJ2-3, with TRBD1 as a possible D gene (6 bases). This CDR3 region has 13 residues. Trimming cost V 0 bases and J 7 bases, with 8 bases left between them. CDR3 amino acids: CASSLAQGNTQYF. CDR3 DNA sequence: TGTGCCAGCAGTTTAGCGCAGGGGAATACGCAGTATTTT.

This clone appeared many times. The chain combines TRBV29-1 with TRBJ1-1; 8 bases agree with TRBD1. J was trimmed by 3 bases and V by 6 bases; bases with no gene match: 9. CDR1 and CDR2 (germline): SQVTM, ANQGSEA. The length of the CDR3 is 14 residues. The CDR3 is CSVALGTGDTEAFF. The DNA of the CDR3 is TGCAGCGTGGCCCTAGGGACAGGCGACACTGAAGCTTTCTTT.

The CDR3 sequence: CPRLSGWGARGGQQYF. In DNA form, the CDR3 reads TGCCCCCGCTTGAGCGGTTGGGGGGCCCGGGGGGGGCAGCAGTACTTC. The chain couples TRBV5-1 to TRBJ2-7, with 8 bases identical to TRBD2. The CDR3 runs to 16 residues. Germline V gene sequence: CDR1 SGHRS, CDR2 YFSETQ.

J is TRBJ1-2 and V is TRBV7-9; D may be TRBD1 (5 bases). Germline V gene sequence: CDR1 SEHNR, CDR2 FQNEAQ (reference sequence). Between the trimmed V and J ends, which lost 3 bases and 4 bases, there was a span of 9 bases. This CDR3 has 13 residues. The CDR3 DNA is TGTGCCAGCAGCTTCAGGGAGGGCTATGGCTACACCTTC. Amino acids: CASSFREGYGYTF.

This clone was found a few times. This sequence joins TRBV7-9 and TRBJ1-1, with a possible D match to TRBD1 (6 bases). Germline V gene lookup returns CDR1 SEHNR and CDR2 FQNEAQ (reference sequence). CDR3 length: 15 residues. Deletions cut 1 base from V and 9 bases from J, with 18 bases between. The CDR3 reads CASSLGGTSTAKAFF. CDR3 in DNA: TGTGCCAGCAGCTTAGGAGGGACATCGACGGCAAAAGCTTTCTTT.

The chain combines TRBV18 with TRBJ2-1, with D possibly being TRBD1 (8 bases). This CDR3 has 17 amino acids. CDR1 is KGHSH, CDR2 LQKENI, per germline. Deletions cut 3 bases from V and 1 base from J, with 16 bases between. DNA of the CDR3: TGTGCCAGCTCACCGGGGGGGGACAGGAGGTCCTACAATGAGCAGTTCTTC. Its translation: CASSPGGDRRSYNEQFF.

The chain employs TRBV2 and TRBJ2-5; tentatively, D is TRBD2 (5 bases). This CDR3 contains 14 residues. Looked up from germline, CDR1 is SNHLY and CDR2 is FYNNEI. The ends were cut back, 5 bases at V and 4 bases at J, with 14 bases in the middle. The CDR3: CASSPGRRIETQYF. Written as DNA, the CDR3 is TGTGCCAGCAGTCCCGGGCGGAGGATAGAGACCCAGTACTTC.

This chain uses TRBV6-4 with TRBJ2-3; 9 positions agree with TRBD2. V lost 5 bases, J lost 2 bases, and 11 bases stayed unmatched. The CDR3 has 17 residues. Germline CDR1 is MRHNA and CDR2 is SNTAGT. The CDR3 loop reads CASSSSGGPRITDTQYF. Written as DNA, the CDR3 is TGTGCCAGCAGTTCCAGCGGGGGGCCTAGAATCACAGATACGCAGTATTTT.

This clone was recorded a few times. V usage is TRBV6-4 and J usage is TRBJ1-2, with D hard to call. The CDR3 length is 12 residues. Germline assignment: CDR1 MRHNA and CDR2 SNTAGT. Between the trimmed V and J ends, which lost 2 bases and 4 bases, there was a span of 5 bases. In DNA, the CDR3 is TGTGCCAGCAGTGACGGGCCCTATGGCTACACCTTC. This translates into CASSDGPYGYTF.

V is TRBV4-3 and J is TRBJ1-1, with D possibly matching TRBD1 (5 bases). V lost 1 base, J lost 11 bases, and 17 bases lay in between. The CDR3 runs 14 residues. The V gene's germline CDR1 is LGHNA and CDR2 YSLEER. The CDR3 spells CASSQAMGGGEAFF. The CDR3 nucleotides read TGCGCCAGCAGCCAAGCCATGGGGGGGGGAGAGGCTTTCTTT.

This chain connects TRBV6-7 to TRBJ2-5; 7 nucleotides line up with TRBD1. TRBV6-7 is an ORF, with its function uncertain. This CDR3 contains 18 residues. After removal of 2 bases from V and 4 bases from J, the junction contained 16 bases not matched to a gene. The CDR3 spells CASSYTLTHAGGGETQYF. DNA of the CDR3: TGTGCCAGCAGTTACACCCTAACCCACGCAGGGGGTGGAGAGACCCAGTACTTC.

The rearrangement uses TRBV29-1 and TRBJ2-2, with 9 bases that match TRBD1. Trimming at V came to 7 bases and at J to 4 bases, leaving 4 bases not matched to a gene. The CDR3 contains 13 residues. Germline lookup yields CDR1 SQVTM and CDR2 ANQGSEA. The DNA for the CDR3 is TGCAGCGGACAGGGGGGGAGCACCGGGGAGCTGTTTTTT. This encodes CSGQGGSTGELFF.

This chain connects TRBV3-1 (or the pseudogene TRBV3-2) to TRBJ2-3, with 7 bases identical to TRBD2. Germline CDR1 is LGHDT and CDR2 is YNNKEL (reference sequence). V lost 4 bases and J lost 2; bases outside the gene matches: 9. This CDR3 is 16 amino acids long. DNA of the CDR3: TGTGCCAGCAGCCCCGGGGACGCGGGGGACACAGATACGCAGTATTTT. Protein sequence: CASSPGDAGDTDTQYF.

CDR3 sequence reads: CASSEIRGNSPLHF. The CDR3 nucleotides are TGTGCCAGCAGTGAAATTCGGGGGAATTCACCCCTCCACTTT. This chain joins TRBV6-1 and TRBJ1-6; tentative D call: TRBD1 (5 bases). V shed 2 bases and J shed 7 bases, with 9 bases lying between them. Germline CDR1 MNHNS, CDR2 SASEGT. The CDR3 totals 14 residues.

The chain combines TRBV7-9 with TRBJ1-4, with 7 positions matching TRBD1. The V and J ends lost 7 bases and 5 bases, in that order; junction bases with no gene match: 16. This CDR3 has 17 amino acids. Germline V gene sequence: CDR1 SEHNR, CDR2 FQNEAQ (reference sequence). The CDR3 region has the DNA TGTGCCAGCACCTCCGACACCTACGGCAGGGGGAATGAAAAACTGTTTTTT. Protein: CASTSDTYGRGNEKLFF. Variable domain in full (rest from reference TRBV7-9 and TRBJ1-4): DTGVSQNPRHKITKRGQNVTFRCDPISEHNRLYWYRQTLGQGPEFLTYFQNEAQLEKSRLLSDRFSAERPKGSFSTLEIQRTEQGDSAMYLCASTSDTYGRGNEKLFFGSGTQLSVL.

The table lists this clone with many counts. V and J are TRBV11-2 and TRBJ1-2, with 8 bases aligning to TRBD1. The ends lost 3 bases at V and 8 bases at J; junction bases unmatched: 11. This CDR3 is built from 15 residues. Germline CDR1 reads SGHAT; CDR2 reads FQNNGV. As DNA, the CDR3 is TGTGCCAGCAGCTTCGCTTTAGCAGGGACAGGCGGCTACACCTTC. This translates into CASSFALAGTGGYTF.

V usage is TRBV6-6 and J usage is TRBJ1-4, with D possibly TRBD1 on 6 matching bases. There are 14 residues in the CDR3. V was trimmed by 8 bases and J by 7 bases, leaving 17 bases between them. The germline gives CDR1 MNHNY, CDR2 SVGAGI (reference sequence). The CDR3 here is CASDLGQGPEKLFF. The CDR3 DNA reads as TGTGCCAGCGACCTTGGGCAGGGGCCTGAAAAACTGTTTTTT.

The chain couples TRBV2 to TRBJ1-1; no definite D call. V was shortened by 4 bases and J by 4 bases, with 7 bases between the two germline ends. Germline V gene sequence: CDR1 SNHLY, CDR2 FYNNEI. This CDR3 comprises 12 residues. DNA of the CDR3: TGTGCCAGCAGTGCCAGCGTCACTGAAGCTTTCTTT. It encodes CASSASVTEAFF.

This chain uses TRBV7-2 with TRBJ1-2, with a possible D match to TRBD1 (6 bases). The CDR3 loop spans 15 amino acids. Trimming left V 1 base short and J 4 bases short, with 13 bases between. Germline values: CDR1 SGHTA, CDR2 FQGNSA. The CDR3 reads CASSLEQTGSYGYTF. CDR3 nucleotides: TGTGCCAGCAGCTTAGAGCAGACAGGTAGCTATGGCTACACCTTC.

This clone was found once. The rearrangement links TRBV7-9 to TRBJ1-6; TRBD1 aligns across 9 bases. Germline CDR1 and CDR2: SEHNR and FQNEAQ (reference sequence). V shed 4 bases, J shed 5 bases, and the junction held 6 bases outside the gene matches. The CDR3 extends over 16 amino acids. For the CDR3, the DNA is TGTGCCAGCAGCTCGAAGGGACAGGGAAATAATTCACCCCTCCACTTT. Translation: CASSSKGQGNNSPLHF.

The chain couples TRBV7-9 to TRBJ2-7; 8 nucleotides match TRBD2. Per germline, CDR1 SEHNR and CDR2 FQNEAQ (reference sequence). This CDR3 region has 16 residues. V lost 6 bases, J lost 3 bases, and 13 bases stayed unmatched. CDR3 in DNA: TGTGCCAGCAGTCCCTGGTTAGCGGGGCGCCTCTACGAGCAGTACTTC. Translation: CASSPWLAGRLYEQYF.

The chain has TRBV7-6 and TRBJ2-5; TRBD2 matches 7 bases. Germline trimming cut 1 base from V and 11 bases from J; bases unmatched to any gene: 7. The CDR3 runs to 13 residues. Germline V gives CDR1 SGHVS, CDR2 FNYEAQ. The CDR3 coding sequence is TGTGCCAGCAGCTTAGATGGGGGGGGAATTCAGTACTTC. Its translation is CASSLDGGGIQYF.

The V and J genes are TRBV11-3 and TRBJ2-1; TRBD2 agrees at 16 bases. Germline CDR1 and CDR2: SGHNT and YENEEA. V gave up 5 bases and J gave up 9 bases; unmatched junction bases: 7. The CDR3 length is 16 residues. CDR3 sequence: CASSPGTSGGASEQFF. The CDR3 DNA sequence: TGTGCCAGCAGCCCCGGGACTAGCGGGGGGGCCAGTGAGCAGTTCTTC.